This TCR beta chain is from a study of blood T cell repertoires in COVID-19. Study information: Acute-phase and convalescent COVID-19 samples originated in the United States, Italy and Spain.

Profiled with immunoSEQ multiplex PCR; TCRdb holds only in-frame clones, not every one. Among about 270,000 clones listed, 80% to 90% were seen once. Germline lookup yields CDR1 MNHEY and CDR2 SVGAGI. Trimming removed 5 bases at V and 4 bases at J, with 9 bases between. The CDR3 spans 13 residues. The receptor was derived from a woman aged 30 to 39 with acute COVID-19. J is TRBJ1-3 and V is TRBV6-5, with unresolved D. The sequencing sample was made of PBMCs or T cells enriched from blood (not recorded which). The CDR3 DNA reads TGTGCCAGCAGTCCCGACGGGGGAAACACCATATATTTT. Encoded protein: CASSPDGGNTIYF.